Shown below are 2 T cell receptor beta chains from a single sample sequenced in a study of blood T cell repertoires in COVID-19. TCRdb's table, derived via immunoSEQ multiplex PCR, lists solely in-frame clones and lacks some. The repertoire holds 200,000 to 250,000 clones, with just under 85% as singletons. The material sequenced was peripheral blood. The receptors were sampled from a woman in her forties or fifties with active or convalescent COVID-19.

J is TRBJ1-1 and V is TRBV2; D uncertain. CDR3 size: 13 residues. In germline, CDR1 is SNHLY, CDR2 FYNNEI. Trimming pared 3 bases from V and 3 bases from J, leaving 8 bases between. For the CDR3, the DNA is TGTGCCAGCAGTGAGAGGCCTTACACTGAAGCTTTCTTT. This translates into CASSERPYTEAFF.

V usage is TRBV5-1 and J usage is TRBJ2-7, with TRBD2 matching 15 bases. Germline CDR1 and CDR2: SGHRS and YFSETQ. The CDR3 loop spans 18 amino acids. Trimming removed 2 bases from V and 0 bases from J; junction bases left unmatched: 6. CDR3 sequence reads: CASSLYGTSGGSSYEQYV. The CDR3 region has the DNA TGCGCCAGCAGCTTATACGGGACTAGCGGGGGGAGCTCCTACGAGCAGTACGTC.